The subject of this entry is one T cell receptor (beta chain). Antigen unknown. The sample is drawn from a study of cytomegalovirus exposure and HLA in healthy donors. PCR involved 60 Vbeta and 13 Jbeta primers. Clones were sequenced by immunoSEQ multiplex PCR, and TCRdb holds only the in-frame ones, with some missing. The sample contains some 150,000 clones, 80% to 90% of which appear only once. Whole-study results and caveats: Across HLA loci, a later analysis found differing TCR association rates, with DRB1 most and HLA-C fewest. A later analysis showed HLA-associated TCR beta chains outstripping equally common others in clonal expansion. There were a few CMV-associated chains whose specificity for CMV antigens was confirmed in vitro. Most observed TCR sequences were rare, whereas some public TCRs were detected in many donors.

The CDR3 has 15 residues. Germline CDR1 is SGHTA and CDR2 is FQGNSA. The ends lost 0 bases at V and 7 bases at J; junction bases unmatched: 5. This TCR was recovered from a woman aged 25-40 years in good health and CMV-seropositive. The specimen sequenced was PBMCs. The chain recombines TRBV7-2 with TRBJ1-5, with 8 bases lining up with TRBD1. CDR3 DNA sequence: TGTGCCAGCAGCTTAGCCGGGACAGGATCACAGCCCCAGCATTTT. Amino acids: CASSLAGTGSQPQHF.